Listed here is a single T cell receptor (beta chain). The record originates from a study of OX40 agonist ivuxolimab in advanced cancers. The data were produced by immunoSEQ multiplex PCR, yet TCRdb's version contains in-frame clones alone and is incomplete. This sample has about 29,000 clones, with over 90% found just once. Germline CDR1 reads SSHAT; CDR2 reads FNYEAQ (reference sequence). V dropped 5 bases and J dropped 2 bases, with 14 bases sitting between them. CDR3 length: 15 amino acids. The sequenced sample was CD4+ or CD8+ T cells sorted from blood, obtained in a trial of the OX40 agonist ivuxolimab. This clonotype was obtained from an adult with an advanced solid tumor such as melanoma, head and neck, liver or kidney cancer. The chain combines TRBV7-7 with TRBJ2-3; possibly TRBD1 for D (6 bases). The CDR3 DNA reads as TGTGCCAGCAGCCCCGGGACAACGCACACAGATACGCAGTATTTT. Translating it yields CASSPGTTHTDTQYF.